Listed here is a single T cell receptor (beta chain). The antigen is not known. Trimming took 9 bases from V and 3 from J, leaving 14 bases between them. In germline, CDR1 is MNHNY, CDR2 SVGAGI (reference sequence). CDR3 length: 14 residues. Starting material of 500 to 600 ng total RNA yielded TCR beta cDNA via a constant-region primer. TCR beta libraries came from three nested multiplex PCR rounds using slightly modified ARM-PCR. Two initial PCR rounds of around 9 cycles each paired TRBV1-TRBV30 forward primers with a C-beta reverse primer. From the multiplex PCR reads, TCRdb called clonotypes with MiXCR, one entry per CDR3 protein. Altogether 250,000 to 400,000 distinct CDR3 sequences are present, 55% to 65% being singletons, with the ten largest covering 9% to 10%. The blood RNA (from unsorted whole blood) was obtained, and germline DNA was also extracted. About 4.3 milliliters of peripheral blood were gathered ahead of the operation.

The sample originates from a study of tumor-infiltrating lymphocytes in primary liver carcinoma. Study context: The cohort included men and women aged 30 to 69 years.

Study outcomes and limitations: Against blood, tumors held a significantly higher top-250-clone fraction (p = 0.039).

The chain carries TRBV6-6 and TRBJ2-2; D gene unclear. This receptor was identified in a man aged 40-49 years with primary liver carcinoma and hepatitis B virus infection. Sequenced: peripheral blood. The CDR3: CASGRTSDTGELFF. CDR3 DNA sequence: TGTGCCAGTGGTAGGACCTCGGACACCGGGGAGCTGTTTTTT.